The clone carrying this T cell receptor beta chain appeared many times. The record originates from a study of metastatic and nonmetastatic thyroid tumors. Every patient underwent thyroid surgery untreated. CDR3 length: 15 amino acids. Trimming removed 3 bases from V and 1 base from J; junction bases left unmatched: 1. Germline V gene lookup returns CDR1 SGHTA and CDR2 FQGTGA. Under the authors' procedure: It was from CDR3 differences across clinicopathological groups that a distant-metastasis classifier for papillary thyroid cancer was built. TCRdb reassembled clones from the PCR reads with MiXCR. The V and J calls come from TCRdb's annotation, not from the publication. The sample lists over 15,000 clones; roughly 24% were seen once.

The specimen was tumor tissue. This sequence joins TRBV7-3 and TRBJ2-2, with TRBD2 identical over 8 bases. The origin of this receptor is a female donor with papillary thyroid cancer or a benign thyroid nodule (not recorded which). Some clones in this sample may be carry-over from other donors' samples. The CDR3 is CASSFGTRNTGELFF. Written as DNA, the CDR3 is TGTGCCAGCAGCTTTGGGACTAGGAACACCGGGGAGCTGTTTTTT.